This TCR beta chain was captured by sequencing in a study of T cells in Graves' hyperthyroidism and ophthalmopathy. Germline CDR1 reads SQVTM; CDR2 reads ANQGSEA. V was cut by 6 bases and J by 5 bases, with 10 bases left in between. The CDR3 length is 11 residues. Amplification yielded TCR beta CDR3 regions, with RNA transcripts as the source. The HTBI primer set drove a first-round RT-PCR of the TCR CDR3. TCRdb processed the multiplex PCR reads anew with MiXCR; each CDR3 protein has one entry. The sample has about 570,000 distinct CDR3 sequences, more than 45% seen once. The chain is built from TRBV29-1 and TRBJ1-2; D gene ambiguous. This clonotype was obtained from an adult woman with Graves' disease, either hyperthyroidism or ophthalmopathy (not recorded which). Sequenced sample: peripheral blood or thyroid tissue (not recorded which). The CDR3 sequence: CSVFTDYGYTF. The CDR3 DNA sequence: TGCAGCGTCTTCACAGATTATGGCTACACCTTC.